The clone carrying this T cell receptor (beta chain) was detected many times. When hyperthyroidism was first diagnosed, the blood sample was taken, preceding any ophthalmopathy symptoms. Source material for PBMCs was more than 7.5 ml fresh peripheral blood. The data derive from a study of T cells in Graves' hyperthyroidism and ophthalmopathy. The CDR3 loop spans 11 amino acids. Germline loops: CDR1 DFQATT, CDR2 SNEGSKA (reference sequence). V was shortened by 3 bases and J by 4 bases, with 7 bases between the two germline ends. RNA transcripts gave rise to amplified TCR beta CDR3 regions. With the HTBI primer set, the TCR CDR3 went through a first round of RT-PCR. TCRdb re-derived calls from the multiplex PCR reads in MiXCR, one entry per CDR3 protein. This sample yields 550,000 to 650,000 distinct CDR3 sequences, of which 11% to 15% are seen a single time; roughly 5.7% belongs to the top ten.

This sequence originates from a woman between 25 and 40 years old with Graves' hyperthyroidism that later progressed to Graves' ophthalmopathy. What was sequenced was blood. This sequence joins TRBV20-1 and TRBJ2-7, with D perhaps TRBD2 (5 bases). This CDR3 reads CSARGEYEQYF. In DNA, the CDR3 is TGCAGTGCTAGGGGAGAGTACGAGCAGTACTTC.